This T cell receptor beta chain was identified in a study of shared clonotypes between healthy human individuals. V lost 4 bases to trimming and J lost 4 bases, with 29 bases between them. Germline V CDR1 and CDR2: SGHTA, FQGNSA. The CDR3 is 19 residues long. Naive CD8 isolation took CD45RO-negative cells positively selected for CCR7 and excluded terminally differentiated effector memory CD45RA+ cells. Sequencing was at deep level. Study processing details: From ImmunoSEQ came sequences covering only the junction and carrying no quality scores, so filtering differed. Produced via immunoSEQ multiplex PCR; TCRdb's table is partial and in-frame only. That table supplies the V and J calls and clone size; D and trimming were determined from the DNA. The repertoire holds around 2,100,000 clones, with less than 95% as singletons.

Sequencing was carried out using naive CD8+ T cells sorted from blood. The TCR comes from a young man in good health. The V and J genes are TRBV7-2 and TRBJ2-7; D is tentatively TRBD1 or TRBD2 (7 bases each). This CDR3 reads CASSSTGQVGAGLSYEQYF. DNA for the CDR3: TGTGCCAGCAGCTCGACCGGACAGGTCGGAGCGGGGTTGAGTTACGAGCAGTACTTC.